This T cell receptor (beta chain) was observed in a study of vaccination effects on CD4 cells after COVID-19. Study information: The median interval between the second dose and post-vaccine sampling was 72 days.

General observations from the study: Infection- and vaccine-induced clones contracted markedly late after vaccination.

Produced via immunoSEQ multiplex PCR; TCRdb's table is partial and in-frame only. This table has around 15,000 clones, more than 60% appearing once. To note about this clone: The antigen is undetermined.

In the ViraFEST assay, antigen-specific CD4+ clonotypes were identified by expansion after peptide-pool stimulation. The authors isolated CD4+ T cells after less than eleven days of culture. It was two doses of either the BNT162b2 or mRNA-1273 vaccine that participants received. On days 3 and 7, fresh IL-2 medium replaced half the medium. Germline V gene lookup returns CDR1 SGHRS and CDR2 YFSETQ. The V segment lost 2 bases and the J segment 3 bases; nucleotides outside the gene matches: 4. The CDR3 runs 15 residues. The sample in question was CD4+ T cells from PBMCs cultured with HCoV-NL63 spike peptides, obtained after COVID-19 vaccination. This sequence was found in a human donor who received a COVID-19 vaccine. The chain carries TRBV5-1 and TRBJ2-7; 11 nucleotides align to TRBD1. CDR3 in DNA: TGCGCCAGCAGCTTAGGGACAGGGGGGTTCTACGAGCAGTACTTC. Its translation is CASSLGTGGFYEQYF.